A few counts support the clone carrying this TCR beta chain. What it binds is unknown. Trimming cost V 3 bases and J 8 bases; bases outside gene matches: 9. Germline CDR1 is LNHNV and CDR2 is YYDKDF (reference sequence). The CDR3 is made up of 15 amino acids. This entry is derived from a study of naive and memory T cell subsets. Cells stained for CD3, CD4, CD8, CD45RA and CD27 were sorted into four subsets. Two oligonucleotides, mixed equimolar, formed the beta constant-region primer covering TRBC1 and TRBC2. A 12-nucleotide UMI and the SP2 primer were added to the cDNA 3' end by oligonucleotide ligation. TCRdb re-called the UMI-ligation and nested PCR reads through MiXCR, storing one row per CDR3 protein. The profile covers 130,000 to 150,000 distinct CDR3 sequences, with around 15% appearing a single time and about 0.13% taken by the ten largest. Study observations and caveats: In CD4 and CD8 cells, diversity dropped from naive through EMRA.

The specimen sequenced was naive CD4+ T cells from blood. V and J are TRBV15 and TRBJ2-1, with TRBD1 matching 8 bases. The receptor was derived from a human donor in good health. CDR3 DNA sequence: TGTGCCACCAGCAGGGACGTGCAGGGGGCCCATGAGCAGTTCTTC. Its translation is CATSRDVQGAHEQFF.